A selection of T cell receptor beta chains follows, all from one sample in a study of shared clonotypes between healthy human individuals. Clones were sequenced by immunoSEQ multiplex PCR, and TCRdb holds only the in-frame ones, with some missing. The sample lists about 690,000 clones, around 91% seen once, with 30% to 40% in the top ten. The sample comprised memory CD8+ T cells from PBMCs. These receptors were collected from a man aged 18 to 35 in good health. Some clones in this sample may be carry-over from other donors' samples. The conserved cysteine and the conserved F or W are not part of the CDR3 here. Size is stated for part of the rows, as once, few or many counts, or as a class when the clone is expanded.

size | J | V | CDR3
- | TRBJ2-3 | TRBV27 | ASSHAAGVRSDTQY
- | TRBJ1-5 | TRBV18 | ASSPEPYSNQPQH
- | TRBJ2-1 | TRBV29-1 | SVVEAFKEQF
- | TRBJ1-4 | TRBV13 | ASSLAVRAGPNEKLF
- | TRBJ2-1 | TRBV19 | ASGQGGEQF
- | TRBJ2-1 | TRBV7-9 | ASSLVNEQF
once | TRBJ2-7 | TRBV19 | ARIPLEFSHSYEQY
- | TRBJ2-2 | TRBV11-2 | ASIPRRTGELF
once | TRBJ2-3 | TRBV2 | ASSDATGGWADTQY
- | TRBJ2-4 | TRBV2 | ASRSDWDSKNIQY
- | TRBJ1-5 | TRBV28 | ATVFFRHRDNQPQH
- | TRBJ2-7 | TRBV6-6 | ASSYSGLYEQY
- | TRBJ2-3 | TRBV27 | ASSFDGADRRTDTQY
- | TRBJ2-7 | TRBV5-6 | ASSPSGAEQY
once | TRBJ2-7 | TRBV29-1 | SVPGGPAGEQY
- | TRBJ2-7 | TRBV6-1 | ASSDISAPLRGYEQY